A single sample is the source of the 2 T cell receptor beta chains below, sequenced in a study of CD8+ T cells in alopecia areata. Sequencing templates came from extracted RNA that was reverse transcribed into cDNA. The data were produced by immunoSEQ multiplex PCR, yet TCRdb's version contains in-frame clones alone and is incomplete. The repertoire shows 2,500 to 3,500 clones, none seen only once; the top ten take around 43%. Sequencing used lesional skin. The source is a C3H/HeJ mouse with alopecia areata. The MHC haplotype of this mouse line is H2-k.

This clone was detected many times. The genes and germline here are from mouse. The CDR3 goes on 4 residues after the read ends, and that part is filled in from the germline J gene. This chain links TRBV1 with TRBJ2-7, with 9 nucleotides matching TRBD2. Germline CDR1 reads NSQYPW; CDR2 reads LRSPGD (reference sequence). With 0 bases clipped from V and 0 bases from J, the junction kept 3 bases outside the gene matches. The CDR3 extends over 16 amino acids. CDR3 bases read: TGCACCTGCAGTGCAGACGGCTGGGGGGGCTCCTAT. Amino acids: CTCSADGWGGSY. The whole CDR3 reads CTCSADGWGGSYEQYF.

This clone showed up many times. Any gene name here is a mouse gene name. With the read ending 4 residues before the CDR3 end, the germline J gene is used to fill in that end. This sequence joins TRBV1 and TRBJ2-1; 10 positions agree with TRBD2. Germline lookup yields CDR1 NSQYPW and CDR2 LRSPGD (reference sequence). This CDR3 has 15 residues. V was pared by 3 bases and J by 5 bases, with 4 bases of the junction left unmatched. The sequenced CDR3 bases are TGCACCTGCAGTGCGACTGGGGGGAGGAATGCT. Protein sequence: CTCSATGGRNA. The whole CDR3 sequence is CTCSATGGRNAEQFF.